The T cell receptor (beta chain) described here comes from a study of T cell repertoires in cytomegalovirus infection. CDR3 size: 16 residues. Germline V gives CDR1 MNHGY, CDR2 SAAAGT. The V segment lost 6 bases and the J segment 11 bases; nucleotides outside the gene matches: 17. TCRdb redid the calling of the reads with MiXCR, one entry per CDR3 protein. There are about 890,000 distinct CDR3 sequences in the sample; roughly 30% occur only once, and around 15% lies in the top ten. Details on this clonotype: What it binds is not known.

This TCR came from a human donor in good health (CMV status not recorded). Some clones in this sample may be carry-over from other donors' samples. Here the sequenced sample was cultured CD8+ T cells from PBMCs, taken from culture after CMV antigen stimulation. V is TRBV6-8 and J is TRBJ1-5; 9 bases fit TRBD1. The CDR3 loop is CASSARGTGNSPTQHF. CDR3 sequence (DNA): TGTGCCAGCAGCGCCCGCGGGACAGGGAATTCCCCAACCCAGCATTTT.